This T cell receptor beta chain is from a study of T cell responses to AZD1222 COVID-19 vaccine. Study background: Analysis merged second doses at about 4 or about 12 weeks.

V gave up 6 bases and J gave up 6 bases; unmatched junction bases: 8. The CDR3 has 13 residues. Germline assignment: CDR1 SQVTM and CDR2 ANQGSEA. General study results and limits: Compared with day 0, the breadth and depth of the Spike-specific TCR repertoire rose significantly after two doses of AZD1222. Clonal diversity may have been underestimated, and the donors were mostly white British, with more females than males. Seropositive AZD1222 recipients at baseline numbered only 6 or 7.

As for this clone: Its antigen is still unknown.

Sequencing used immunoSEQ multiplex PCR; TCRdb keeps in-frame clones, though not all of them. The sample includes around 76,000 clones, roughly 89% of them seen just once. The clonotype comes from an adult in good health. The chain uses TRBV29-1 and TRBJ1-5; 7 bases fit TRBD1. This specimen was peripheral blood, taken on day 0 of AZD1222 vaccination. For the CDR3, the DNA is TGCAGCGTAGTAGGGGGCGTCGGTCAGCCCCAGCATTTT. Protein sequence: CSVVGGVGQPQHF. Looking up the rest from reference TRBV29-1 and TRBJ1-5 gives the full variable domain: SAVISQKPSRDICQRGTSLTIQCQVDSQVTMMFWYRQQPGQSLTLIATANQGSEATYESGFVIDKFPISRPNLTFSTLTVSNMSPEDSSIYLCSVVGGVGQPQHFGDGTRLSIL.